This T cell receptor beta chain is from a study of blood T cell repertoires in COVID-19. Study-level background: From the United States, Italy and Spain came samples of acute and convalescent COVID-19. The cDNA or gDNA used as material had been derived from T cells, B-cell-depleted T cells, or PBMCs.

Methods used by the authors: Counts of nucleated cells, estimated from reference gene primer amplification, were obtained. Only in-frame clones appear in the TCRdb table, and some are missing; sequencing was by immunoSEQ multiplex PCR. V and J calls and clone size follow that table, whereas D and trimming were derived from the DNA. The sample comprises around 240,000 clones, about 80% of which are singletons, and around 7% rests with the top ten. V gave up 4 bases and J gave up 4 bases, with 17 bases separating them. CDR3 length: 15 residues. CDR1 and CDR2 from the germline V gene are SQVTM and ANQGSEA.

The source material was peripheral blood. The chain couples TRBV29-1 to TRBJ2-1, with TRBD2 as a possible D gene (6 bases). The receptor comes from a woman aged 45-60 years with acute or convalescent COVID-19. The CDR3 DNA follows: TGCAGCGTTGTTTCGGGGGTCCTGGCGTACAATGAGCAGTTCTTC. Translated, it gives CSVVSGVLAYNEQFF.